The T cell receptor beta chain under discussion was sequenced for a study of cytomegalovirus exposure and HLA in healthy donors. Study results and limitations: One variant, a missense change in DCLRE1C, was linked in a later analysis to TCR beta V- and J-gene trimming. In an earlier analysis, most TCR beta V segments were productive about 87% or about 30% of the time.

CDR1 is SGHDT and CDR2 is YYEEEE in the germline V gene. CDR3 size: 19 residues. Deletions cut 1 base from V and 7 bases from J, with 29 bases between. Primers for the PCR totalled 60 Vbeta and 13 Jbeta. Sequencing used immunoSEQ multiplex PCR; TCRdb keeps in-frame clones, though not all of them. The table lists approximately 150,000 clones, 60% to 80% of them singletons. On this clone: The antigen is not known.

The sample was PBMCs. The chain employs TRBV5-6 and TRBJ1-2; tentatively, D is TRBD1 (6 bases). The origin of this receptor is a woman aged 40 to 50 in good health and CMV-seronegative. Here the CDR3 reads CASSLLPPRGMRSGSGYTF. The CDR3 DNA reads as TGTGCCAGCAGCTTGCTTCCACCCAGGGGAATGAGGTCAGGATCTGGCTACACCTTC.